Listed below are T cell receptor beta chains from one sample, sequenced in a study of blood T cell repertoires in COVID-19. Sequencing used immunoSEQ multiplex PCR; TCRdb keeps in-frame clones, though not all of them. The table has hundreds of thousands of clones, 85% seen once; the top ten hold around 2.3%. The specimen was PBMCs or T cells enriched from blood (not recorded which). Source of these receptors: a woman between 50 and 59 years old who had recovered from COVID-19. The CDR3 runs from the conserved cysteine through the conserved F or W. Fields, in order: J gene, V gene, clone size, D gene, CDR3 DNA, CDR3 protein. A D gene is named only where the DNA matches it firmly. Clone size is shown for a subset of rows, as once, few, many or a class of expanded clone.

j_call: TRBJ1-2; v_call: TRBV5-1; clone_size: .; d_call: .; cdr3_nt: TGCGCCAGCAGCTTGGCCCGGACCGGGGGAAATGGCTACACCTTC; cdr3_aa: CASSLARTGGNGYTF
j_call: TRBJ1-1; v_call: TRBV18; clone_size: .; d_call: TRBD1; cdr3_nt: TGTGCCAGCTCACAAGAGGGACAGGGGAGGACTGAAGCTTTCTTT; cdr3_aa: CASSQEGQGRTEAFF
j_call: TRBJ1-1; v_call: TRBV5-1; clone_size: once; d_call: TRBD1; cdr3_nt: TGCGCCAGCAGCTTGGCACCGGGACAGGGGCGCTATGAAGCTTTCTTT; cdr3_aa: CASSLAPGQGRYEAFF
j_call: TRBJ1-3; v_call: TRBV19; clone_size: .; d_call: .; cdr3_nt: TGTGCCAGTACCATGGGGCACAGGCTCTTTAACACCATATATTTT; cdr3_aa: CASTMGHRLFNTIYF
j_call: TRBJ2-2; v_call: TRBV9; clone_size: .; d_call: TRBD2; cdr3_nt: TGTGCCAGCAGCACCGGACTAGCGGGGGGCGGCGGGGAGCTGTTTTTT; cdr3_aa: CASSTGLAGGGGELFF
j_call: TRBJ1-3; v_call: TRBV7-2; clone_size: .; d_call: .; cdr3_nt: TGTGCCAGCAGCTTGGACTTAACTTCTGGAAACACCATATATTTT; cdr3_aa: CASSLDLTSGNTIYF
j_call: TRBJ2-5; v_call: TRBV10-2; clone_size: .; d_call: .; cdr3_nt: TGCGCCAGCCACAGGGGGGGAGAGACCCAGTACTTC; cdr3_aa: CASHRGGETQYF
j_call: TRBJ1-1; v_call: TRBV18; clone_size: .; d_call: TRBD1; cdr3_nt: TGTGCCAGCTCATGGGACAGCAACACTGAAGCTTTCTTT; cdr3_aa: CASSWDSNTEAFF
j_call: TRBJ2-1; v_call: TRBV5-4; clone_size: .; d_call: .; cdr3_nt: TGTGCCAGCAGCCAAATCCCAGGGAATGAGCAGTTCTTC; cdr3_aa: CASSQIPGNEQFF
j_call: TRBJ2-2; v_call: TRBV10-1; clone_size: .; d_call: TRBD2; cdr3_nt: TGCGCCAGCAGTGCTCCGACTAGCGGAGGGAACACCGGGGAGCTGTTTTTT; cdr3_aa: CASSAPTSGGNTGELFF
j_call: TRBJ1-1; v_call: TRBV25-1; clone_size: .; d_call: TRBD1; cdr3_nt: TGTGCCAGCAGTGAATTTAGACAGGGGACAGGGGGCACTGAAGCTTTCTTT; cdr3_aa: CASSEFRQGTGGTEAFF
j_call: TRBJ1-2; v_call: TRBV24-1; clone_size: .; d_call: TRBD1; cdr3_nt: TGTGCCACCAGTGATTTCTGGGGACAGGGGATACCTAACTATGGCTACACCTTC; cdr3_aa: CATSDFWGQGIPNYGYTF
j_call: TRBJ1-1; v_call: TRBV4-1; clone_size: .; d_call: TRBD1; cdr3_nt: TGCGCCAGCAGCCAAGCGCAGGGGGCTGTCACTGAAGCTTTCTTT; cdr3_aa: CASSQAQGAVTEAFF
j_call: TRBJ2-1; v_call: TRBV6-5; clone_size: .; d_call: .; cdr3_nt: TGTGCCAGCAGTTCCCCCGGTGTTTCTGAGCAGTTCTTC; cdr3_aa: CASSSPGVSEQFF
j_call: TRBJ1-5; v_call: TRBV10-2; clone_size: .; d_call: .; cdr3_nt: TGCGCCAGCAGCCTCGACGGAGGGGGCAATCAGCCCCAGCATTTT; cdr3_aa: CASSLDGGGNQPQHF
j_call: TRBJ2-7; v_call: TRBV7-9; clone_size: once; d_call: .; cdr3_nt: TGTGCCAGCAGACCGCCGACACTTTACGAGCAGTACTTC; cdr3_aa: CASRPPTLYEQYF
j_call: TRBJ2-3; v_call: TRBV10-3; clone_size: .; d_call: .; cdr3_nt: TGTGCCATCAGTGATACTAGCACAGATACGCAGTATTTT; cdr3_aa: CAISDTSTDTQYF
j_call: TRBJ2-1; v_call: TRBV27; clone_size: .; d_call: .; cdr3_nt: TGTGCCAGCAGCCCCGGCGGGTACAATGAGCAGTTCTTC; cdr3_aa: CASSPGGYNEQFF
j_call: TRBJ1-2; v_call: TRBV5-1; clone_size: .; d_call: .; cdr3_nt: TGCGCCAGCAGCTTGGTCGGAGCCGACGGCAACTATGGCTACACCTTC; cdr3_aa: CASSLVGADGNYGYTF
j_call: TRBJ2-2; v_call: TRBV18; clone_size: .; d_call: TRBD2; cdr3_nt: TGTGCCAGCTCACCCGGCTTGGGACTAGCGGGCTCGAACACCGGGGAGCTGTTTTTT; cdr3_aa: CASSPGLGLAGSNTGELFF